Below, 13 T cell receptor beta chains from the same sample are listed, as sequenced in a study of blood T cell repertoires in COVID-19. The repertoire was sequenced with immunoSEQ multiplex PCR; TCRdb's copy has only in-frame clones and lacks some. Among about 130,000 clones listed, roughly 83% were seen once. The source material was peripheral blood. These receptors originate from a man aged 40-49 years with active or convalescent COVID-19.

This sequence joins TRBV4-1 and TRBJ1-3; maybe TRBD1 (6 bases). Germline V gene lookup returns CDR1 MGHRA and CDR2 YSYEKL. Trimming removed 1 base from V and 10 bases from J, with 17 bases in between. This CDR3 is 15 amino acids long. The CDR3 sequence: CASSQVQQGRGTIYF. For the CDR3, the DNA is TGCGCCAGCAGCCAAGTCCAACAGGGTAGGGGAACCATATATTTT.

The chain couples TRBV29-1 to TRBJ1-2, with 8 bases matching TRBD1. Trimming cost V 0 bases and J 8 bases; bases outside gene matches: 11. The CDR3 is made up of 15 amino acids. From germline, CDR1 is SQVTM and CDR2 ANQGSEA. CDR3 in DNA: TGCAGCGTTGAAGATTCGAGACAGGGGTACGGCGGCTACACCTTC. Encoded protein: CSVEDSRQGYGGYTF.

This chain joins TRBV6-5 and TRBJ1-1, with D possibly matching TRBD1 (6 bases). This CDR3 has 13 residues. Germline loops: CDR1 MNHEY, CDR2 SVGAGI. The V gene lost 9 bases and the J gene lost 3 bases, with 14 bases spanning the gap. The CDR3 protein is CASSLTGYTEAFF. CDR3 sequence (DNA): TGTGCCAGTTCCCTTACAGGGTACACTGAAGCTTTCTTT.

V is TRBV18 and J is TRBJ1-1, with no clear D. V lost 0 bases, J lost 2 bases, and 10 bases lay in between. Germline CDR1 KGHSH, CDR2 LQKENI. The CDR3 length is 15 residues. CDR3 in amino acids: CASSPPLRVNTEAFF. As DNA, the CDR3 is TGTGCCAGCTCACCACCCTTACGGGTTAACACTGAAGCTTTCTTT.

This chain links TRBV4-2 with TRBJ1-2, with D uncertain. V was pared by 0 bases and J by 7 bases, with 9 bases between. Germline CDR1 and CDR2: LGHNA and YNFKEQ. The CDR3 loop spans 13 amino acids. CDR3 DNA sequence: TGTGCCAGCAGCCAAGATCGAGACACTGGCTACACCTTC. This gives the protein CASSQDRDTGYTF.

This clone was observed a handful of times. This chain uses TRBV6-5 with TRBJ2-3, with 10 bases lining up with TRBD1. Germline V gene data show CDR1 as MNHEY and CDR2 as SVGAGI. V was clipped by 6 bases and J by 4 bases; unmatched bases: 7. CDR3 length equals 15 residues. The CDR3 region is CASRQTGGAADTQYF. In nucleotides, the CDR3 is TGTGCCAGCAGGCAGACAGGGGGCGCCGCAGATACGCAGTATTTT.

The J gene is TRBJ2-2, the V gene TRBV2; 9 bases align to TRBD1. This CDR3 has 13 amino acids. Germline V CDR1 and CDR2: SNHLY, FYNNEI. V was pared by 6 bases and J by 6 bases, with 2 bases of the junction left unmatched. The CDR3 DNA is TGTGCCAGCAGACAGGGGGCCGCCGGGGAGCTGTTTTTT. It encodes CASRQGAAGELFF. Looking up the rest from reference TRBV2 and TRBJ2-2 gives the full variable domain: EPEVTQTPSHQVTQMGQEVILRCVPISNHLYFYWYRQILGQKVEFLVSFYNNEISEKSEIFDDQFSVERPDGSNFTLKIRSTKLEDSAMYFCASRQGAAGELFFGEGSRLTVL.

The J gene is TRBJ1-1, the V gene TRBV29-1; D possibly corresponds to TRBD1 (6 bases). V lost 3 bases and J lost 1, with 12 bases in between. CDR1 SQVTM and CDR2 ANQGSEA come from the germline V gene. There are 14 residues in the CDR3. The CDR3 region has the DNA TGCAGCGTTGAGATCGGGGGGCGGAACACTGAAGCTTTCTTT. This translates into CSVEIGGRNTEAFF.

Written as DNA, the CDR3 is TGTGCCAGCAGCTTGGGACAAGGAGGCTACACCTTC. Amino acid sequence: CASSLGQGGYTF. The genes are TRBV7-9 and TRBJ1-2; D possibly corresponds to TRBD1 (6 bases). From germline, CDR1 is SEHNR and CDR2 FQNEAQ (reference sequence). The V end was cut by 3 bases, the J end by 8 bases, with 10 bases between. This CDR3 has 12 amino acids. Together with reference TRBV7-9 and TRBJ1-2, the CDR3 gives the full variable domain: DTGVSQNPRHKITKRGQNVTFRCDPISEHNRLYWYRQTLGQGPEFLTYFQNEAQLEKSRLLSDRFSAERPKGSFSTLEIQRTEQGDSAMYLCASSLGQGGYTFGSGTRLTVV.

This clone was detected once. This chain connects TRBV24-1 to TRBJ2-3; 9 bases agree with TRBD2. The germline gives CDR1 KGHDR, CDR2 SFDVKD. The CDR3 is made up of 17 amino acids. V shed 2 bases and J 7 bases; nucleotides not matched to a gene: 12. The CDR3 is CATSDSFLAGGPNTQYF. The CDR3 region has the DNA TGTGCCACCAGTGATTCCTTTCTGGCGGGGGGGCCCAATACGCAGTATTTT.

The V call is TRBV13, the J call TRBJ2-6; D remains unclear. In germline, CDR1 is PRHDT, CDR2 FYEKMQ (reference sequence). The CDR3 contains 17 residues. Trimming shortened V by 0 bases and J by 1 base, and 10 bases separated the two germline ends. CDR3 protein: CASSLGLGLSGANVLTF. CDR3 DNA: TGTGCCAGCAGCTTAGGCCTCGGTTTGTCTGGGGCCAACGTCCTGACTTTC.

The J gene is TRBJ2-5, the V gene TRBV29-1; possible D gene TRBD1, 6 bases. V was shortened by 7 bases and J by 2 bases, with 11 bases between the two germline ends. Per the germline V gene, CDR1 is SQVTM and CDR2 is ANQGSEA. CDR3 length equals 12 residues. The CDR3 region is CSARTVQETQYF. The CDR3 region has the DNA TGCAGCGCCCGGACAGTACAAGAGACCCAGTACTTC.

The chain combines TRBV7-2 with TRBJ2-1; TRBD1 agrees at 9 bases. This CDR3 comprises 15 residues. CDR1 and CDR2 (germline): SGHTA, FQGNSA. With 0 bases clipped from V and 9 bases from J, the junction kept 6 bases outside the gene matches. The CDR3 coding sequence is TGTGCCAGCAGCTTAGCGTTGGGACAGGGCGGTGAGCAGTTCTTC. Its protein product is CASSLALGQGGEQFF.